A selection of T cell receptor beta chains follows, all from one sample in a study of T cells in localized non-small cell lung cancer. The data were produced by immunoSEQ multiplex PCR, yet TCRdb's version contains in-frame clones alone and is incomplete. Seen here are 55,000 to 80,000 clones, about four fifths observed once, and the top ten hold roughly 13%. Sequenced material: peripheral blood, taken before any cancer treatment. Every receptor here comes from a female donor of 60 years or more with stage I lung adenocarcinoma. CDR3s include the opening cysteine and the closing phenylalanine or tryptophan. The order of the fields is V gene, J gene, CDR3 protein.

V: TRBV12-5; J: TRBJ1-5; CDR3: CASGSAWGNQPQHF
V: TRBV5-4; J: TRBJ1-5; CDR3: CASSLGVEQPQHF
V: TRBV16; J: TRBJ1-2; CDR3: CASSQLSGNYGYTF
V: TRBV2; J: TRBJ1-4; CDR3: CASSSSGRFNEKLFF
V: TRBV14; J: TRBJ2-1; CDR3: CASSQEMWARGQFF
V: TRBV2; J: TRBJ2-5; CDR3: CASRGGLTGETQYF
V: TRBV2; J: TRBJ2-1; CDR3: CASSRTSYEQFF
V: TRBV5-4; J: TRBJ1-2; CDR3: CASSPEAANYGYTF
V: TRBV11-2; J: TRBJ2-7; CDR3: CASSFPSAGGTYEQYF
V: TRBV5-4; J: TRBJ2-1; CDR3: CASSPRWGTSGRPHNEQFF
V: TRBV27; J: TRBJ1-1; CDR3: CASSPGTGASEAFF
V: TRBV6-1; J: TRBJ2-7; CDR3: CASSDLGLALYEQYF
V: TRBV29-1; J: TRBJ1-2; CDR3: CSVDRTGGVVGYTF